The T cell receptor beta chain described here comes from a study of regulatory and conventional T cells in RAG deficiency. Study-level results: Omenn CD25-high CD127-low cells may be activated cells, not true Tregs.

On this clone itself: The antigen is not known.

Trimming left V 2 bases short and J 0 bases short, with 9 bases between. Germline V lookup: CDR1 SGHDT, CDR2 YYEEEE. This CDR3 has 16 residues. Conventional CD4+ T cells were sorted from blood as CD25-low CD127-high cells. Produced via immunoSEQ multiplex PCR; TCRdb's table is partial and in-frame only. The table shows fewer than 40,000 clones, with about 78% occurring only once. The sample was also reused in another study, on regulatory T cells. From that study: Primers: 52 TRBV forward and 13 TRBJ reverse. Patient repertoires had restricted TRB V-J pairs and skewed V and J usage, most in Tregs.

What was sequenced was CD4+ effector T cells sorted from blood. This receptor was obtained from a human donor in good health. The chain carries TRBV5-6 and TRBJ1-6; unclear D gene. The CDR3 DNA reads TGTGCCAGCAGCTTTGTTGGGAGCTCCTATAATTCACCCCTCCACTTT. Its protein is CASSFVGSSYNSPLHF.